Following are 8 T cell receptor beta chains from one sample sequenced in a study of cytomegalovirus exposure and HLA in healthy donors. Produced via immunoSEQ multiplex PCR; TCRdb's table is partial and in-frame only. Of under 200,000 clones in the sample, 91% were seen once. The sample consisted of PBMCs. The receptors were sampled from a woman between 18 and 29 years old in good health and CMV-seropositive.

This chain uses TRBV13 with TRBJ1-1; 8 nucleotides match TRBD1. The CDR3 has 12 amino acids. CDR1 and CDR2 from the germline V gene are PRHDT and FYEKMQ (reference sequence). J lost 6 bases, V lost 3 bases, and 0 bases had no gene match. The CDR3: CASSLGQAEAFF. The CDR3 DNA sequence: TGTGCCAGCAGCTTGGGACAGGCTGAAGCTTTCTTT.

CDR3 residues: CASRSLAGKNIQYF. The DNA of the CDR3 is TGTGCCAGCAGGAGCCTAGCGGGCAAAAACATTCAGTACTTC. The chain carries TRBV27 and TRBJ2-4; 8 nucleotides align to TRBD2. Germline V gene lookup returns CDR1 MNHEY and CDR2 SMNVEV (reference sequence). The J segment lost 3 bases and the V segment lost 6 bases, leaving 4 bases of the junction unmatched. The CDR3 contains 14 residues.

The chain is built from TRBV29-1 and TRBJ2-1; D unclear. The CDR3 spans 11 residues. The germline V gene encodes CDR1 SQVTM and CDR2 ANQGSEA. The CDR3 is CTSNVGNEQFF. The CDR3 DNA reads TGCACCTCCAACGTCGGGAATGAGCAGTTCTTC.

This clone has only one observation. This chain uses TRBV10-3 with TRBJ2-1; tentatively, D is TRBD1 (8 bases). CDR3 length: 13 residues. Germline V gives CDR1 ENHRY, CDR2 SYGVKD. V shed 7 bases and J shed 8 bases, with 15 bases lying between them. This chain's CDR3 is CAIKRTGGDEQFF. CDR3 DNA: TGTGCCATCAAAAGAACAGGGGGGGATGAGCAGTTCTTC.

The chain uses TRBV6-1 and TRBJ1-1; 9 bases fit TRBD1. Germline CDR1 MNHNS, CDR2 SASEGT. Losses at the gene ends were 3 bases for V and 5 bases for J; bases not matched to a gene: 13. This CDR3 spans 17 amino acids. CDR3 region: CASSEDGDRVLGTEAFF. DNA of the CDR3: TGTGCCAGCAGTGAGGATGGGGACAGGGTCCTCGGGACTGAAGCTTTCTTT.

This chain connects TRBV27 to TRBJ1-2; maybe TRBD1 (5 bases). The V and J ends lost 5 bases and 2 bases respectively, with 15 bases between them. Germline CDR1 reads MNHEY; CDR2 reads SMNVEV (reference sequence). The CDR3 is 15 amino acids. The CDR3 region is CASSDRGGKNYGYTF. CDR3 DNA: TGTGCCAGCAGTGACCGGGGCGGGAAAAACTATGGCTACACCTTC.

V is TRBV15 and J is TRBJ1-3; possibly TRBD1 for D (5 bases). There are 14 residues in the CDR3. V was pared by 3 bases and J by 2 bases, with 8 bases between. From germline, CDR1 is LNHNV and CDR2 YYDKDF (reference sequence). This CDR3 is CATSRSGAGNTIYF. Written as DNA, the CDR3 is TGTGCCACCAGCAGGTCGGGGGCTGGAAACACCATATATTTT. The full variable domain, rest sourced from reference TRBV15 and TRBJ1-3, is DAMVIQNPRYQVTQFGKPVTLSCSQTLNHNVMYWYQQKSSQAPKLLFHYYDKDFNNEADTPDNFQSRRPNTSFCFLDIRSPGLGDTAMYLCATSRSGAGNTIYFGEGSWLTVV.

This clone was found once. The chain has TRBV6-1 and TRBJ2-7, with D perhaps TRBD1 (5 bases). Germline V CDR1 and CDR2: MNHNS, SASEGT. This CDR3 contains 13 residues. Trimming cost V 7 bases and J 1 base, with 11 bases left between them. CDR3 nucleotide sequence: TGTGCCAGCACCCAGGGTGGGTCCTACGAGCAGTACTTC. This sequence encodes CASTQGGSYEQYF.